The 12 T cell receptor beta chains below all came from one sample that was sequenced in a study of glioma-infiltrating T cells after dendritic cell vaccination. Assay used: immunoSEQ multiplex PCR; TCRdb lists only in-frame clones, some missing. The sample consists of 35,000 to 40,000 clones, 70% to 85% of them appearing once. Material: blood, obtained before dendritic cell vaccination. The source is a human donor with glioblastoma.

J is TRBJ2-3 and V is TRBV6-1, with TRBD1 identical over 8 bases. V lost 6 bases, J lost 3 bases, and 8 bases stayed unmatched. The germline CDR1 and CDR2 sequences are MNHNS and SASEGT. The CDR3 consists of 15 residues. Here the CDR3 reads CASRLGQGGTDTQYF. CDR3 nucleotide sequence: TGTGCCAGCAGGCTCGGACAGGGTGGGACAGATACGCAGTATTTT.

Remarks on this clone: The identical CDR3 is also encoded by other nucleotide sequences in the sample. This chain connects TRBV6-5 to TRBJ1-5, with 8 positions matching TRBD1. V lost 6 bases to trimming and J lost 4 bases; unmatched junction nucleotides: 5. CDR1 is MNHEY, CDR2 SVGAGI, per germline. CDR3 length: 14 amino acids. CDR3: CASSLRDRNQPQHF. CDR3 bases: TGTGCCAGCAGCCTCCGGGACAGGAATCAGCCCCAGCATTTT.

The CDR3 DNA follows: TGTGCCAGCAGTTCAGGGACTAGCGGACGCACCGGGGAGCTGTTTTTT. Its protein is CASSSGTSGRTGELFF. The chain joins TRBV13 to TRBJ2-2; 11 bases align to TRBD2. Per germline, CDR1 PRHDT and CDR2 FYEKMQ (reference sequence). This CDR3 contains 16 residues. Trimming took 6 bases from V and 4 from J; bases not matched to a gene: 7.

The chain recombines TRBV4-2 with TRBJ2-7; D is possibly TRBD2 (6 bases). The V gene's germline CDR1 is LGHNA and CDR2 YNFKEQ. V lost 5 bases and J 2 bases, leaving 7 bases between the germline ends. This CDR3 region has 12 residues. This chain's CDR3 is CASSSGAYEQYF. CDR3 bases: TGTGCCAGCAGCTCGGGAGCCTACGAGCAGTACTTC.

The chain carries TRBV6-5 and TRBJ1-1; tentatively, D is TRBD1 (6 bases). This CDR3 region has 15 residues. From germline, CDR1 is MNHEY and CDR2 SVGAGI. With 6 bases removed from V and 3 bases from J, the gap between germline ends came to 17 bases. The CDR3 DNA is TGTGCCAGCAGGATAACAGGGAGAGGGGACACTGAAGCTTTCTTT. It translates to CASRITGRGDTEAFF.

The V and J genes are TRBV19 and TRBJ1-1; 9 bases fit TRBD1. V shed 7 bases and J 2 bases; nucleotides not matched to a gene: 11. This CDR3 comprises 16 residues. The germline V gene has CDR1 LNHDA and CDR2 SQIVND (reference sequence). CDR3 in amino acids: CASTYGDRDYNTEAFF. The CDR3 DNA is TGTGCCAGTACCTATGGGGACAGGGATTATAACACTGAAGCTTTCTTT. Using reference TRBV19 and TRBJ1-1 for the parts outside the CDR3, the full variable domain is DGGITQSPKYLFRKEGQNVTLSCEQNLNHDAMYWYRQDPGQGLRLIYYSQIVNDFQKGDIAEGYSVSREKKESFPLTVTSAQKNPTAFYLCASTYGDRDYNTEAFFGQGTRLTVV.

The table lists this clone with a count of one. J is TRBJ1-1 and V is TRBV4-3; D is perhaps TRBD1 (5 bases). Germline CDR1 LGHNA, CDR2 YSLEER. Trimming left V 1 base short and J 4 bases short, with 13 bases between. The CDR3 loop spans 15 amino acids. The DNA of the CDR3 is TGCGCCAGCAGCCAAGGCCAGGGCAGTAGCACTGAAGCTTTCTTT. Its protein is CASSQGQGSSTEAFF.

The chain combines TRBV27 with TRBJ2-7, with 7 bases that match TRBD1. Germline V gene lookup returns CDR1 MNHEY and CDR2 SMNVEV (reference sequence). The V and J ends lost 7 bases and 4 bases, in that order; junction bases with no gene match: 13. This CDR3 contains 15 residues. In DNA, the CDR3 is TGTGCCAGCAAACTAACCGGGACAGCACGTTACGAGCAGTACTTC. Its translation: CASKLTGTARYEQYF.

The chain combines TRBV4-2 with TRBJ1-2; 8 bases are a match to TRBD1. The germline V gene encodes CDR1 LGHNA and CDR2 YNFKEQ. The CDR3 contains 19 residues. The junction had 15 bases not matched to a gene; V was cut back by 1 base and J by 2 bases. CDR3 bases: TGTGCCAGCAGCCAAGGAACCGGGACAGGTGGTTCCCTCAACTATGGCTACACCTTC. Translation: CASSQGTGTGGSLNYGYTF.

Details on this clone: Within the sample, other DNA sequences also encode this same CDR3. V usage is TRBV12-5 and J usage is TRBJ1-6; 9 bases are shared with TRBD1. Losses at the gene ends were 8 bases for V and 13 bases for J; bases not matched to a gene: 12. The CDR3 is made up of 14 amino acids. The germline V gene has CDR1 LGHNT and CDR2 FRNRAP. This CDR3 is CASTRPGQGSPLHF. The CDR3 nucleotides are TGTGCTAGTACTCGCCCGGGACAGGGATCCCCCCTCCACTTT.

The genes are TRBV18 and TRBJ1-1; no firm D call. V lost 4 bases to trimming and J lost 0 bases, with 9 bases between them. There are 14 residues in the CDR3. The V gene's germline CDR1 is KGHSH and CDR2 LQKENI. CDR3 protein: CASSLGRMNTEAFF. For the CDR3, the DNA is TGTGCCAGCTCACTCGGCAGGATGAACACTGAAGCTTTCTTT.

The rearrangement uses TRBV10-3 and TRBJ2-3; possible D gene TRBD1, 5 bases. The V gene lost 4 bases and the J gene lost 0 bases, with 11 bases spanning the gap. CDR1 is ENHRY and CDR2 is SYGVKD in the germline V gene. CDR3 size: 15 residues. The chain's CDR3 is CAISGTPTSTDTQYF. The CDR3 coding sequence is TGTGCCATCAGTGGGACACCGACTAGCACAGATACGCAGTATTTT.